The present TCR beta chain was sequenced within a study of post-analysis software for immune sequencing data. Study details: Multiple sclerosis in the patients followed relapsing-remitting, secondary progressive and progressive-relapsing courses.

In the case of this clonotype: Its antigen is undetermined.

Libraries were made from TCR beta cDNA, and they carried unique molecular identifiers. A population of roughly 0.9 to 11 million T cells gave rise to 400,000 to 550,000 cDNA molecules. TCRdb ran MiXCR on the PCR reads and lists one entry per CDR3 protein. This sample yields hundreds of thousands of distinct CDR3 sequences, of which more than 50% are seen a single time; around 10% belongs to the top ten. Notes on the study in general: Several TRBV segments were more frequent in patients than controls; TRBV5-6, TRBV5-1 and TRBV20-1 belonged to this group. For normalized Chao1 diversity, multiple sclerosis patients scored significantly lower than controls did. With F measure, samples from one preparation batch clustered together strongly.

Germline trimming cut 4 bases from V and 4 bases from J; bases unmatched to any gene: 9. CDR3 length equals 15 residues. Looked up from germline, CDR1 is MNHEY and CDR2 is SMNVEV (reference sequence). The clonotype comes from a girl aged 2 to 10 with multiple sclerosis. This chain links TRBV27 with TRBJ2-7; 8 positions match TRBD1. The sequencing sample was made of blood. The CDR3 nucleotides are TGTGCCAGCAGTTCTCCGGGACAGGTTCAGTACGAGCAGTACTTC. Translating gives CASSSPGQVQYEQYF.